Reported below is one T cell receptor (beta chain). The data derive from a study of blood T cell repertoires in COVID-19. The overall study: The United States, Italy and Spain provided the acute and convalescent COVID-19 samples. T cells, B-cell-depleted T cells, or PBMCs supplied cDNA or gDNA.

Germline assignment: CDR1 LGHNA and CDR2 YSLEER. The CDR3 contains 13 residues. Trimming stripped 1 base from V and 0 bases from J, with 2 bases between. Authors' data handling: Scientists estimated how many nucleated cells there were by amplifying reference gene primers. Libraries were prepared by immunoSEQ multiplex PCR; TCRdb keeps only in-frame clonotypes and omits some of them. D and trimming come from the DNA, and the V and J calls and clone size come from that table. The sample carries 200,000 to 250,000 clones, 84% recorded once. The specimen was peripheral blood. The chain has TRBV4-3 and TRBJ2-3, with D unclear. This clonotype originated in a man in his forties or fifties with active or convalescent COVID-19. The CDR3 reads CASSQASTDTQYF. The CDR3, as DNA: TGCGCCAGCAGCCAAGCTAGCACAGATACGCAGTATTTT.